What follows are 9 T cell receptor beta chains derived from one specimen sequenced in a study of T cells in tuberculosis. The protocol was immunoSEQ multiplex PCR, while the TCRdb copy is restricted to in-frame clones and leaves out a portion. This table has about 29,000 clones, about 90% appearing once. Sequenced: PBMCs. The source of these receptors is a donor between 10 and 29 years old with latent tuberculosis or without tuberculosis infection.

This rearrangement joins TRBV6-4 to TRBJ2-3, with 9 bases matching TRBD2. Germline CDR1 is MRHNA and CDR2 is SNTAGT. J lost 4 bases, V lost 4 bases, and 3 bases had no gene match. The CDR3 has 14 residues. The CDR3 loop reads CASSGGGASDTQYF. The CDR3 DNA sequence: TGTGCCAGCAGTGGCGGGGGGGCCTCAGATACGCAGTATTTT.

The gene calls are TRBV6-1 and TRBJ2-1; the match to TRBD1 covers 8 bases. Germline V gene sequence: CDR1 MNHNS, CDR2 SASEGT. Trimming removed 7 bases from V and 3 bases from J; junction bases left unmatched: 8. The CDR3 has 15 residues. CDR3 sequence (DNA): TGTGCCAGCAAGAGACAGGGGTCCCGCTACAATGAGCAGTTCTTC. It specifies CASKRQGSRYNEQFF.

This chain connects TRBV10-3 to TRBJ2-7; a weak D match, TRBD1 (5 bases). This CDR3 has 12 amino acids. Between the trimmed V and J ends, which lost 6 bases and 4 bases, there was a span of 10 bases. CDR1 and CDR2 from the germline V gene are ENHRY and SYGVKD. In DNA, the CDR3 is TGTGCCATCAGCCAGGGTATATACGAGCAGTACTTC. This encodes CAISQGIYEQYF.

The J gene is TRBJ1-2, the V gene TRBV4-1; possibly TRBD1 for D (6 bases). Germline V lookup: CDR1 MGHRA, CDR2 YSYEKL. CDR3 length equals 16 residues. Trimming removed 0 bases at V and 3 bases at J, with 14 bases between. The CDR3 DNA is TGCGCCAGCAGCCAAGATGCGGAGAGGGGGTACTATGGCTACACCTTC. Translating gives CASSQDAERGYYGYTF.

The gene calls are TRBV7-2 and TRBJ2-3; 8 bases fit TRBD2. CDR3 size: 15 residues. V dropped 4 bases and J dropped 5; count of bases not matched to a gene: 8. Germline V lookup: CDR1 SGHTA, CDR2 FQGNSA. CDR3 coding DNA: TGTGCCAGCAGCTGGCGGGGGGCGGGGGAAGATACGCAGTATTTT. As protein: CASSWRGAGEDTQYF.

The genes are TRBV7-3 and TRBJ2-1; 11 bases are shared with TRBD1. The J segment lost 7 bases and the V segment lost 2 bases, leaving 7 bases of the junction unmatched. The CDR3 contains 16 residues. CDR1 is SGHTA, CDR2 FQGTGA, per germline. The CDR3 region is CASSLRGQGVGNEQFF. The DNA of the CDR3 is TGTGCCAGCAGCTTACGGGGACAGGGGGTTGGGAATGAGCAGTTCTTC.

The chain carries TRBV6-6 and TRBJ1-5; D unresolved. The CDR3 extends over 15 amino acids. Germline V gene sequence: CDR1 MNHNY, CDR2 SVGAGI (reference sequence). V gave up 4 bases and J gave up 0 bases, with 10 bases separating them. CDR3 sequence reads: CASSSLSYSNQPQHF. DNA for the CDR3: TGTGCCAGCAGTTCTCTATCCTATAGCAATCAGCCCCAGCATTTT.

The chain's CDR3 is CASRQEGAGETQYF. The CDR3 DNA sequence: TGTGCCAGCCGCCAGGAGGGGGCAGGGGAGACCCAGTACTTC. The chain employs TRBV27 and TRBJ2-5; D perhaps matches TRBD1 (7 bases). V shed 8 bases and J shed 5 bases, with 18 bases lying between them. Looked up from germline, CDR1 is MNHEY and CDR2 is SMNVEV (reference sequence). The CDR3 loop spans 14 amino acids.

The chain recombines TRBV13 with TRBJ2-2; 12 positions match TRBD1. Germline V gene lookup returns CDR1 PRHDT and CDR2 FYEKMQ (reference sequence). Trimming cost V 5 bases and J 3 bases; bases outside gene matches: 4. This CDR3 region has 16 residues. CDR3 in amino acids: CASSEGQGAYTGELFF. In DNA, the CDR3 is TGTGCCAGCAGCGAGGGACAGGGGGCTTACACCGGGGAGCTGTTTTTT.